Presented here are 29 T cell receptor beta chains from one specimen sequenced in a study of blood T cell repertoires in COVID-19 (dated by TCRdb to the early 2020s). The protocol used for the library was the immunoSEQ multiplex PCR assay. Imported from immuneACCESS, the table was reduced by TCRdb to in-frame sequences with V and J called. These copies leave out some clones; in studies compared against another copy, an unresolved V gene accounts for under half, and the cause of the remainder is not known. This sample holds more than 85,000 clones; 90% were observed only once. The ten largest make up more than 1.5% of the sample. Sequencing input: peripheral blood. These TCRs come from a man in his sixties with acute or convalescent COVID-19.

The chain carries TRBV10-1 and TRBJ2-1; TRBD2 might be the D (6 bases). Trimming removed 11 bases from V and 3 bases from J, with 14 bases in between. The length of the CDR3 is 13 residues. Germline assignment: CDR1 WNHNN and CDR2 SYGVQD (reference sequence). CDR3 in amino acids: CAGEDSYYNEQFF. For the CDR3, the DNA is TGCGCCGGGGAGGACTCGTACTACAATGAGCAGTTCTTC.

The rearrangement links TRBV7-9 to TRBJ1-1; D is perhaps TRBD1 (5 bases). Germline V gene lookup returns CDR1 SEHNR and CDR2 FQNEAQ (reference sequence). The ends were cut back, 5 bases at V and 4 bases at J, with 17 bases in the middle. This CDR3 contains 15 residues. CDR3 amino acids: CASSAPTRVFTEAFF. In DNA, the CDR3 is TGTGCCAGCAGCGCGCCGACCAGGGTGTTCACTGAAGCTTTCTTT. The full variable domain, rest sourced from reference TRBV7-9 and TRBJ1-1, is DTGVSQNPRHKITKRGQNVTFRCDPISEHNRLYWYRQTLGQGPEFLTYFQNEAQLEKSRLLSDRFSAERPKGSFSTLEIQRTEQGDSAMYLCASSAPTRVFTEAFFGQGTRLTVV.

The chain couples TRBV7-6 to TRBJ1-2; the D gene is possibly TRBD1 (5 bases). The CDR3 sequence is 17 residues long. CDR1 and CDR2 from the germline V gene are SGHVS and FNYEAQ. The V end was cut by 2 bases, the J end by 6 bases, with 22 bases between. CDR3 sequence (DNA): TGTGCCAGCAGCTTAACCCCAACCAAGGGGCGGGATCATGGCTACACCTTC. Translating gives CASSLTPTKGRDHGYTF.

The chain is built from TRBV20-1 and TRBJ2-7; 11 positions match TRBD1. The CDR3 is 15 residues long. CDR1 is DFQATT, CDR2 SNEGSKA, per germline (reference sequence). After removal of 3 bases from V and 7 bases from J, the junction contained 11 bases not matched to a gene. The CDR3 DNA reads as TGCAGTGCTAGTAAAGTCGGACAGGGGGCTCGGGAGCAGTACTTC. This translates into CSASKVGQGAREQYF.

The rearrangement joins TRBV5-1 to TRBJ2-7; a weak D match, TRBD1 (6 bases). Germline V gives CDR1 SGHRS, CDR2 YFSETQ. CDR3 length equals 15 residues. The V and J ends lost 8 bases and 5 bases respectively, with 23 bases between them. The CDR3 nucleotides read TGCGCCAGTAAGACAGGTCCGTCTTCAGCCGACGAGCAGTACTTC. Translating it yields CASKTGPSSADEQYF.

This chain uses TRBV28 with TRBJ1-5; no clear D gene. Germline-derived CDR1 and CDR2 are MDHEN and SYDVKM. The CDR3 sequence is 12 residues long. Trimming pared 8 bases from V and 2 bases from J, leaving 7 bases between. CDR3 residues: CASWAGNQPQHF. CDR3 in DNA: TGTGCCAGCTGGGCAGGCAATCAGCCCCAGCATTTT.

The chain is built from TRBV11-2 and TRBJ1-5, with D perhaps TRBD1 (5 bases). Trimming took 0 bases from V and 7 from J, leaving 10 bases between them. The CDR3 runs to 14 residues. CDR1 is SGHAT, CDR2 FQNNGV, per germline. The CDR3 here is CASSLEVGGQPQHF. CDR3 DNA sequence: TGTGCCAGCAGCTTAGAAGTCGGGGGGCAGCCCCAGCATTTT.

The chain joins TRBV7-9 to TRBJ2-7; TRBD1 agrees at 8 bases. The trim removed 5 bases at V and 4 bases at J, leaving 7 bases unmatched. Germline V CDR1 and CDR2: SEHNR, FQNEAQ (reference sequence). There are 14 residues in the CDR3. CDR3 protein: CASSPRDRLYEQYF. The CDR3, as DNA: TGTGCCAGCAGCCCTCGGGACAGGTTGTACGAGCAGTACTTC.

The chain couples TRBV19 to TRBJ2-1, with D unclear. The CDR3 consists of 14 residues. Trimming left V 9 bases short and J 8 bases short, with 20 bases between. CDR1 and CDR2 from the germline V gene are LNHDA and SQIVND (reference sequence). The CDR3 here is CASQPGPGGYEQFF. Here the CDR3 DNA reads TGTGCCAGCCAACCCGGCCCTGGCGGTTATGAGCAGTTCTTC.

The rearrangement joins TRBV19 to TRBJ2-3, with no clear D. Germline loops: CDR1 LNHDA, CDR2 SQIVND (reference sequence). The V and J ends lost 4 bases and 6 bases respectively, with 11 bases between them. The CDR3 is 13 amino acids. CDR3 coding DNA: TGTGCCAGTAGTACCACGTCTAGGGATACGCAGTATTTT. Its protein is CASSTTSRDTQYF.

The gene calls are TRBV14 and TRBJ2-1; D remains unclear. Germline V gene data show CDR1 as SGHDN and CDR2 as FVKESK. Trimming shortened V by 1 base and J by 9 bases, and 7 bases separated the two germline ends. The length of the CDR3 is 12 residues. The CDR3 is CASSQAVVEQFF. CDR3 nucleotide sequence: TGTGCCAGCAGCCAAGCTGTCGTTGAGCAGTTCTTC.

The J gene is TRBJ2-3, the V gene TRBV6-2 or TRBV6-3, with no clear D. Germline CDR1 reads MNHEY; CDR2 reads SVGEGT. Trimming cost V 4 bases and J 7 bases, with 9 bases left between them. The CDR3 has 12 residues. The CDR3 spells CASSLSSHTQYF. For the CDR3, the DNA is TGTGCCAGCAGTTTATCCTCTCATACGCAGTATTTT.

The V gene is TRBV6-5, the J gene TRBJ2-7; a possible D gene is TRBD1 (6 bases). Germline values: CDR1 MNHEY, CDR2 SVGAGI. The length of the CDR3 is 14 residues. Trimming took 4 bases from V and 2 from J, leaving 12 bases between them. Here the CDR3 DNA reads TGTGCCAGCAGTTTCTCTGGGGGCGCCTACGAGCAGTACTTC. Translation gives CASSFSGGAYEQYF.

The V gene is TRBV5-1, the J gene TRBJ2-1; D is possibly TRBD1 (5 bases). The germline V gene encodes CDR1 SGHRS and CDR2 YFSETQ. The CDR3 covers 15 residues. V was pared by 0 bases and J by 1 base, with 8 bases between. The DNA for the CDR3 is TGCGCCAGCAGCTTGGAGGGGCAGTCCTACAATGAGCAGTTCTTC. Protein sequence: CASSLEGQSYNEQFF.

The V call is TRBV25-1, the J call TRBJ1-5, with 7 bases aligning to TRBD1. This CDR3 spans 12 amino acids. Unmatched junction bases numbered 0, after V lost 6 bases and J lost 4 bases. CDR1 is MGHDK and CDR2 is SYGVNS in the germline V gene. CDR3 loop: CASRGQNQPQHF. CDR3 in DNA: TGTGCCAGCAGGGGACAGAATCAGCCCCAGCATTTT.

V gene TRBV6-5 combines with J gene TRBJ1-1; tentatively, D is TRBD1 (5 bases). CDR3 length: 13 residues. The V gene's germline CDR1 is MNHEY and CDR2 SVGAGI. V lost 0 bases, J lost 9 bases, and 11 bases lay in between. The CDR3 is CASSYSPGSQAFF. Written as DNA, the CDR3 is TGTGCCAGCAGTTACTCACCAGGGTCTCAAGCTTTCTTT.

The chain is built from TRBV7-2 and TRBJ1-3, with D perhaps matching TRBD1 (5 bases). This CDR3 has 17 amino acids. The V end was cut by 3 bases, the J end by 0 bases, with 15 bases between. Germline lookup yields CDR1 SGHTA and CDR2 FQGNSA. CDR3 nucleotides: TGTGCCAGCAGCTTCACCCTCAGGGCTTCCTCTGGAAACACCATATATTTT. This encodes CASSFTLRASSGNTIYF. Variable domain in full (rest from reference TRBV7-2 and TRBJ1-3): GAGVSQSPSNKVTEKGKDVELRCDPISGHTALYWYRQSLGQGLEFLIYFQGNSAPDKSGLPSDRFSAERTGGSVSTLTIQRTQQEDSAVYLCASSFTLRASSGNTIYFGEGSWLTVV.

The V call is TRBV10-3, the J call TRBJ2-2, with 8 bases identical to TRBD2. Germline lookup yields CDR1 ENHRY and CDR2 SYGVKD. Trimming at V came to 3 bases and at J to 6 bases, leaving 6 bases not matched to a gene. The CDR3 contains 15 residues. CDR3 DNA: TGTGCCATCAGTGAAAGCGGGAGCTTAGCCGGGGAGCTGTTTTTT. This gives the protein CAISESGSLAGELFF.

The chain recombines TRBV27 with TRBJ2-6, with a possible D match to TRBD1 (6 bases). Germline V CDR1 and CDR2: MNHEY, SMNVEV (reference sequence). The CDR3 spans 15 residues. The V end lost 6 bases, the J end lost 0 bases, and 9 bases lay between the germline ends. CDR3 coding DNA: TGTGCCAGCAGAAAGACAGGCTCTGGGGCCAACGTCCTGACTTTC. Protein: CASRKTGSGANVLTF.

V usage is TRBV28 and J usage is TRBJ1-5; D is uncertain. V lost 1 base, J lost 0 bases, and 7 bases lay in between. This CDR3 comprises 15 residues. Looked up from germline, CDR1 is MDHEN and CDR2 is SYDVKM. For the CDR3, the DNA is TGTGCCAGCAGTTTATATCAGTATAGCAATCAGCCCCAGCATTTT. Translating gives CASSLYQYSNQPQHF.

The rearrangement uses TRBV18 and TRBJ2-1; 10 nucleotides line up with TRBD2. Germline lookup yields CDR1 KGHSH and CDR2 LQKENI. The CDR3 is 15 residues long. V lost 1 base and J lost 7; bases outside the gene matches: 4. The CDR3 loop is CASSPRLAGENEQFF. The CDR3 bases are TGTGCCAGCTCACCACGACTAGCGGGTGAGAATGAGCAGTTCTTC.

This clone came up once. This rearrangement joins TRBV5-6 to TRBJ2-2; unclear D gene. CDR3 length equals 17 residues. CDR1 and CDR2 (germline): SGHDT, YYEEEE. V dropped 4 bases and J dropped 7 bases, with 23 bases sitting between them. This CDR3 reads CASSLGLTESRGGELFF. Here the CDR3 DNA reads TGTGCCAGCAGCCTTGGCTTGACGGAAAGCCGAGGCGGGGAGCTGTTTTTT.

This sequence joins TRBV18 and TRBJ1-3; D ambiguous. Germline V lookup: CDR1 KGHSH, CDR2 LQKENI. This CDR3 spans 13 amino acids. V was clipped by 3 bases and J by 1 base, with 4 bases between them. As DNA, the CDR3 is TGTGCCAGCTCACCCCAATCTGGAAACACCATATATTTT. Residues: CASSPQSGNTIYF.

As DNA, the CDR3 is TGTGCCAGCAGCGCCCAACTAGCGGGAGCTTACAATGAGCAGTTCTTC. Protein sequence: CASSAQLAGAYNEQFF. V is TRBV7-2 and J is TRBJ2-1; TRBD2 aligns across 11 bases. The CDR3 covers 16 residues. Germline trimming cut 5 bases from V and 4 bases from J; bases unmatched to any gene: 7. CDR1 and CDR2 from the germline V gene are SGHTA and FQGNSA.

V usage is TRBV7-2 and J usage is TRBJ2-5; the D is unclear. The CDR3 totals 12 residues. Germline lookup yields CDR1 SGHTA and CDR2 FQGNSA. V shed 5 bases and J shed 5 bases, with 9 bases lying between them. CDR3 sequence: CASSPFLETQYF. The CDR3 coding sequence is TGTGCCAGCAGCCCCTTCCTTGAGACCCAGTACTTC.

The chain couples TRBV7-9 to TRBJ2-5; tentatively, D is TRBD2 (7 bases). The CDR3 length is 14 residues. Trimming shortened V by 6 bases and J by 0 bases, and 11 bases separated the two germline ends. CDR1 and CDR2 (germline): SEHNR, FQNEAQ (reference sequence). The CDR3 bases are TGTGCCAGCAGAGGGGGGGTCCACCAAGAGACCCAGTACTTC. This codes for CASRGGVHQETQYF. The full variable domain, completed using reference TRBV7-9 and TRBJ2-5, is DTGVSQNPRHKITKRGQNVTFRCDPISEHNRLYWYRQTLGQGPEFLTYFQNEAQLEKSRLLSDRFSAERPKGSFSTLEIQRTEQGDSAMYLCASRGGVHQETQYFGPGTRLLVL.

The chain combines TRBV14 with TRBJ2-6, with TRBD1 matching over 7 bases. The germline V gene encodes CDR1 SGHDN and CDR2 FVKESK. Losses at the gene ends were 6 bases for V and 0 bases for J; bases not matched to a gene: 8. This CDR3 comprises 17 residues. The chain's CDR3 is CASSKRTGTSGANVLTF. The CDR3 coding sequence is TGTGCCAGCAGTAAACGGACAGGTACCTCTGGGGCCAACGTCCTGACTTTC.

The chain joins TRBV6-6 to TRBJ2-3, with D tentatively TRBD1 (6 bases). The germline V gene has CDR1 MNHNY and CDR2 SVGAGI (reference sequence). The CDR3 contains 16 residues. V was trimmed by 2 bases and J by 4 bases, leaving 16 bases between them. CDR3 loop: CASSYGGRELSDTQYF. In DNA, the CDR3 is TGTGCCAGCAGTTACGGGGGCAGGGAGCTGTCAGATACGCAGTATTTT.

The rearrangement links TRBV30 to TRBJ2-1, with 9 bases lining up with TRBD2. The length of the CDR3 is 16 residues. The V gene end was trimmed by 0 bases and the J gene end by 0 bases; junction bases not matched to a gene: 3. Germline lookup yields CDR1 GTSNPN and CDR2 SVGIG (reference sequence). The CDR3 DNA is TGTGCCTGGAGTGTACTTAGCGGGAGCTCCTACAATGAGCAGTTCTTC. This sequence encodes CAWSVLSGSSYNEQFF. Complete variable domain (other parts from reference TRBV30 and TRBJ2-1): SQTIHQWPATLVQPVGSPLSLECTVEGTSNPNLYWYRQAAGRGLQLLFYSVGIGQISSEVPQNLSASRPQDRQFILSSKKLLLSDSGFYLCAWSVLSGSSYNEQFFGPGTRLTVL.